This T cell receptor beta chain was obtained from a study of blood T cell repertoires in COVID-19. The overall study: Acute-phase and convalescent COVID-19 samples originated in the United States, Italy and Spain. T cells, B-cell-depleted T cells, or PBMCs supplied cDNA or gDNA.

Authors' analysis steps: Reference gene primer amplification gave estimated nucleated cell counts. The protocol was immunoSEQ multiplex PCR, while the TCRdb copy is restricted to in-frame clones and leaves out a portion. The DNA gave D and trimming, while V, J and clone size come from that table. The sample contains about 160,000 clones, 65% to 80% of which appear only once. The CDR3 is made up of 17 amino acids. Germline CDR1 KGHSH, CDR2 LQKENI. V lost 0 bases to trimming and J lost 1 base, with 15 bases between them. This receptor was obtained from a man between 60 and 75 years old with acute or convalescent COVID-19. The sequenced sample was peripheral blood. The rearrangement links TRBV18 to TRBJ1-2; D is possibly TRBD1 (6 bases). The CDR3 sequence: CASSPPGARLGNYGYTF. CDR3 nucleotides: TGTGCCAGCTCACCACCGGGGGCCAGGTTGGGTAACTATGGCTACACCTTC.